This T cell receptor beta chain appears in the sequencing data of a study of blood T cell repertoires in COVID-19. As for the study in general: Samples came from the United States, Italy and Spain, spanning acute and convalescent COVID-19. T cells, B-cell-depleted T cells, or PBMCs supplied cDNA or gDNA.

Study processing details: Amplified reference gene primers provided the basis for estimating nucleated cell counts. Libraries were prepared by immunoSEQ multiplex PCR; TCRdb keeps only in-frame clonotypes and omits some of them. Clonal size and the V and J genes are those of that table, whereas D and trimming came from the DNA. Among over 110,000 clones listed, 81% were seen once. From germline, CDR1 is LGHNA and CDR2 YSLEER. J gave up 0 bases and V 0 bases, and 8 bases lay outside the gene matches. The CDR3 totals 20 residues. The sequencing input was peripheral blood. The chain recombines TRBV4-3 with TRBJ2-6; 10 nucleotides match TRBD2. This TCR derives from a human donor in a cohort sampled during active COVID-19. CDR3 loop: CASSQEGLGLAYSGANVLTF. In DNA, the CDR3 is TGCGCCAGCAGCCAAGAAGGTTTGGGACTAGCGTACTCTGGGGCCAACGTCCTGACTTTC.